The clone carrying this T cell receptor (beta chain) is labeled large. Mouse names are used for the genes. The sequenced fragment ends 1 residue before the CDR3 boundary, so the rest is inferred from the germline J gene. Time point denoted: mouse harvest day 14 after allogeneic transplant. Tail vein injection delivered 10^7 T-cell-depleted bone marrow cells and 10^6 splenic CD5+ T cells. The V gene end was trimmed by 1 base and the J gene end by 6 bases; junction bases not matched to a gene: 5. The CDR3 contains 14 residues. The germline CDR1 and CDR2 sequences are NSHNY and SYGAGN. Measured with immunoSEQ multiplex PCR; TCRdb has only the in-frame clones, and not every one. Here the sample spans about 5,000 clones, around 30% being singletons. The data belong to a study of tissue T cells after allogeneic stem cell transplantation.

This chain connects TRBV13-1 to TRBJ2-7; 9 bases are shared with TRBD2. This TCR was sampled from a female BALB/c mouse given C57BL/6 T cells with graft-versus-host disease after an allogeneic hematopoietic cell transplant. The sequenced material came from skin. CDR3 residues: CASSDSWGGSEQYF. The DNA read from the CDR3 is TGTGCCAGCAGTGATAGCTGGGGGGGGAGTGAACAGTAC.